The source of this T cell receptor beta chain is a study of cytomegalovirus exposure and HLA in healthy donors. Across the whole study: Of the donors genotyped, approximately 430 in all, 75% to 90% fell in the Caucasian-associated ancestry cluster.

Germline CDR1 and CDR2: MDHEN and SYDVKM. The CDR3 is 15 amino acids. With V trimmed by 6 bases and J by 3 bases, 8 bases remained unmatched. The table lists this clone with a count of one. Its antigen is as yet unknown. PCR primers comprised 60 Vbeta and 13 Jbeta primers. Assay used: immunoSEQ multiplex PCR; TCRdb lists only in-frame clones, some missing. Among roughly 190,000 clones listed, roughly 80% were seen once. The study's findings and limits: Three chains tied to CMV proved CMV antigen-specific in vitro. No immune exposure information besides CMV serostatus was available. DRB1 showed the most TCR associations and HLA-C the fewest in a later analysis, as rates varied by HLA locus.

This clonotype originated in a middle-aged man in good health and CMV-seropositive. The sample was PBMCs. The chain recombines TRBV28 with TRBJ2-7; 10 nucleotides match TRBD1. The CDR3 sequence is CASRPIGTGVYEQYF. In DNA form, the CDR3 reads TGTGCCAGCAGACCCATCGGGACAGGGGTCTACGAGCAGTACTTC.